Below are 20 T cell receptor beta chains sequenced from a single sample in a study of T-cell reconstitution after alpha-beta-depleted transplantation in children. Preparing the TCRbeta library involved the use of unique molecular identifiers. MiXCR, run by TCRdb on the PCR reads, gives a single entry per CDR3 protein. The sample yields approximately 270,000 distinct CDR3 sequences, roughly 25% seen once. The source was PBMCs, mostly from graft donor cells, collected 360 days after TCRalphabeta/CD19-depleted stem cell transplant. These receptors all come from a female patient between 2 and 15 years old who had a stem cell transplant for congenital amegakaryocytic thrombocytopenia, so the T cells may come from the graft donor.

V is TRBV29-1 and J is TRBJ2-1; D is unresolved. V shed 4 bases and J shed 3 bases, with 16 bases lying between them. There are 15 residues in the CDR3. Germline V gives CDR1 SQVTM, CDR2 ANQGSEA. In DNA, the CDR3 is TGCAGCGTTGTCGGGTCGCGGCGGCACTACAATGAGCAGTTCTTC. It specifies CSVVGSRRHYNEQFF.

This clonotype showed up just a few times. A junction end diverges from the germline sequence, so it may reflect a read error. This chain joins TRBV5-1 and TRBJ2-3, with 8 bases fitting TRBD1. This CDR3 region has 21 residues. CDR1 SGHRS and CDR2 YFSETQ come from the germline V gene. The CDR3 protein is CASSQWTGLDIRRRNTDTQYF. The CDR3 DNA follows: TGCGCCAGCAGCCAGTGGACAGGGCTTGATATTCGGCGCAGGAACACAGACACGCAGTATTTT.

This clonotype was seen more than once but under ten times. This chain links TRBV12-3 or TRBV12-4 with TRBJ2-3; D gene unclear. V dropped 6 bases and J dropped 0 bases, with 10 bases sitting between them. This CDR3 has 14 amino acids. CDR3 residues: CASREKTSTDTQYF. CDR3 DNA: TGTGCCAGCAGAGAGAAAACTAGCACAGATACGCAGTATTTT.

The sample holds a few counts of this clonotype. The chain is built from TRBV21-1 and TRBJ2-1. TRBV21-1 is flagged as a pseudogene. The length of the CDR3 is 9 residues. The CDR3, as DNA: TGTGCCAGCAATACCCGACAGTTCTTC. As protein: CASNTRQFF.

This clonotype showed up just a few times. The chain joins TRBV3-1 to TRBJ2-7; possibly TRBD2 for D (6 bases). Germline CDR1 and CDR2: LGHDT and YNNKEL (reference sequence). The CDR3 totals 15 residues. V shed 2 bases and J shed 4 bases, with 15 bases lying between them. CDR3 residues: CASSQISGRSYEQYF. The CDR3 DNA follows: TGTGCCAGCAGCCAAATTAGCGGAAGAAGTTACGAGCAGTACTTC.

This clonotype has a count of ten or more. The rearrangement links TRBV12-3 or TRBV12-4 to TRBJ2-7; D might be TRBD1 (5 bases). CDR3 size: 13 residues. Trimming pared 6 bases from V and 3 bases from J, leaving 12 bases between. The CDR3 is CASSPDRDYEQYF. CDR3 nucleotides: TGTGCCAGCAGCCCCGACAGAGACTACGAGCAGTACTTC.

The chain carries TRBV9 and TRBJ1-1, with D tentatively TRBD1 (5 bases). Trimming shortened V by 2 bases and J by 1 base, and 9 bases separated the two germline ends. CDR1 is SGDLS and CDR2 is YYNGEE in the germline V gene. This CDR3 has 14 residues. CDR3 nucleotides: TGTGCCAGCAGCGTGGGACCAGAGAACACTGAAGCTTTCTTT. This translates into CASSVGPENTEAFF. Based on the CDR3 plus reference TRBV9 and TRBJ1-1, the full variable domain is DSGVTQTPKHLITATGQRVTLRCSPRSGDLSVYWYQQSLDQGLQFLIQYYNGEERAKGNILERFSAQQFPDLHSELNLSSLELGDSALYFCASSVGPENTEAFFGQGTRLTVV.

The chain joins TRBV6-1 to TRBJ2-7, with TRBD2 matching 8 bases. The V gene's germline CDR1 is MNHNS and CDR2 SASEGT. CDR3 size: 18 residues. V was pared by 1 base and J by 2 bases, with 13 bases of the junction left unmatched. The CDR3, as DNA: TGTGCCAGCAGTGAAGAGGGGACAAGACTAGCGCCGACCTACGAGCAGTACTTC. It encodes CASSEEGTRLAPTYEQYF.

This clonotype showed up just a few times. This chain's CDR3 is CASGGPPNTEAFF. The CDR3 region has the DNA TGTGCCAGCGGGGGCCCCCCGAACACTGAAGCTTTCTTT. The J gene is TRBJ1-1, the V gene TRBV2, with D perhaps matching TRBD1 (6 bases). The CDR3 sequence is 13 residues long. CDR1 and CDR2 (germline): SNHLY, FYNNEI. Trimming shortened V by 8 bases and J by 1 base, and 11 bases separated the two germline ends.

This clonotype appeared a few times. J is TRBJ1-2 and V is TRBV20-1, with TRBD1 matching over 8 bases. Germline V CDR1 and CDR2: DFQATT, SNEGSKA (reference sequence). The CDR3 loop spans 16 amino acids. With 5 bases clipped from V and 8 bases from J, the junction kept 19 bases outside the gene matches. The CDR3 sequence is CSAPNAGGQAEKGYTF. The CDR3 nucleotides are TGCAGTGCTCCCAACGCGGGGGGACAGGCTGAAAAGGGCTACACCTTC.

The chain couples TRBV11-2 to TRBJ2-3; D is unclear. CDR1 and CDR2 (germline): SGHAT, FQNNGV. The CDR3 has 11 residues. V was trimmed by 6 bases and J by 6 bases, leaving 7 bases between them. CDR3 nucleotides: TGTGCCAGCAGTTCCGGGGATACGCAGTATTTT. Amino acid sequence: CASSSGDTQYF.

The J gene is TRBJ2-3, the V gene TRBV29-1; tentative D call: TRBD1 (5 bases). This CDR3 has 12 residues. Between the trimmed V and J ends, which lost 6 bases and 4 bases, there was a span of 11 bases. Germline CDR1 and CDR2: SQVTM and ANQGSEA. Written as DNA, the CDR3 is TGCAGCGTGGGTGCAGGGTCAGATACGCAGTATTTT. Amino acid sequence: CSVGAGSDTQYF.

The chain has TRBV19 and TRBJ2-2, with D unresolved. Germline V CDR1 and CDR2: LNHDA, SQIVND (reference sequence). Trimming shortened V by 4 bases and J by 5 bases, and 11 bases separated the two germline ends. The CDR3 totals 14 residues. The CDR3 loop reads CASSSQSYTGELFF. The CDR3 DNA is TGTGCCAGTAGTAGTCAGAGTTATACCGGGGAGCTGTTTTTT.

This clonotype appeared a few times. The chain links TRBV5-1 to TRBJ2-3, with 9 bases that match TRBD2. The CDR3 loop spans 14 amino acids. V shed 5 bases and J 6 bases; nucleotides not matched to a gene: 7. Germline V CDR1 and CDR2: SGHRS, YFSETQ. CDR3 coding DNA: TGCGCCAGCAGTTCCGGGACTAGCTGGGATACGCAGTATTTT. It encodes CASSSGTSWDTQYF.

The chain combines TRBV29-1 with TRBJ2-7; 8 bases map to TRBD1. There are 17 residues in the CDR3. The V and J ends lost 8 bases and 0 bases, in that order; junction bases with no gene match: 18. The germline gives CDR1 SQVTM, CDR2 ANQGSEA. The CDR3 here is CSSPELTQGASSYEQYF. The CDR3 region has the DNA TGCAGCTCACCGGAGTTAACTCAGGGGGCTAGCTCCTACGAGCAGTACTTC.

There are a few counts of this clonotype. This chain links TRBV29-1 with TRBJ2-1; 9 nucleotides agree with TRBD2. V lost 4 bases to trimming and J lost 4 bases; unmatched junction nucleotides: 5. CDR3 length equals 14 residues. Germline CDR1 reads SQVTM; CDR2 reads ANQGSEA. The CDR3 sequence is CSVALAGFYNEQFF. As DNA, the CDR3 is TGCAGCGTTGCTCTAGCGGGGTTTTACAATGAGCAGTTCTTC.

The gene calls are TRBV12-3 or TRBV12-4 and TRBJ2-2; D tentatively reads TRBD1 or TRBD2 (5 bases each). Trimming took 7 bases from V and 4 from J, leaving 19 bases between them. CDR3 length equals 16 residues. CDR3 sequence reads: CASISGTEHLTGELFF. DNA for the CDR3: TGTGCCAGCATCTCCGGGACGGAGCACCTCACCGGGGAGCTGTTTTTT.

In this sample, this clonotype turned up a few times. The chain combines TRBV10-3 with TRBJ2-3; 9 bases align to TRBD2. The germline V gene encodes CDR1 ENHRY and CDR2 SYGVKD. Trimming removed 4 bases from V and 6 bases from J; junction bases left unmatched: 8. There are 15 residues in the CDR3. In nucleotides, the CDR3 is TGTGCCATCAGTGCCGGGACTAGCTCAGCGGATACGCAGTATTTT. Protein product: CAISAGTSSADTQYF.

This clonotype turned up a few times. The rearrangement uses TRBV10-3 and TRBJ2-7, with 9 bases lining up with TRBD1. V dropped 3 bases and J dropped 2; count of bases not matched to a gene: 5. CDR1 and CDR2 from the germline V gene are ENHRY and SYGVKD. The CDR3 is 15 amino acids. CDR3 nucleotides: TGTGCCATCAGTGAATCACAGGGGGCCACCTACGAGCAGTACTTC. Residues: CAISESQGATYEQYF.

This clonotype was observed a handful of times. This chain links TRBV6-2 or TRBV6-3 with TRBJ2-7; the D is unclear. CDR3 length equals 13 residues. The germline V and J ends were trimmed by 5 bases and 7 bases, with 15 bases remaining between them. Germline lookup yields CDR1 MNHEY and CDR2 SVGEGT. The CDR3 here is CASSEDGYLEQYF. The CDR3 DNA sequence: TGTGCCAGCAGTGAGGACGGGTATTTGGAGCAGTACTTC.